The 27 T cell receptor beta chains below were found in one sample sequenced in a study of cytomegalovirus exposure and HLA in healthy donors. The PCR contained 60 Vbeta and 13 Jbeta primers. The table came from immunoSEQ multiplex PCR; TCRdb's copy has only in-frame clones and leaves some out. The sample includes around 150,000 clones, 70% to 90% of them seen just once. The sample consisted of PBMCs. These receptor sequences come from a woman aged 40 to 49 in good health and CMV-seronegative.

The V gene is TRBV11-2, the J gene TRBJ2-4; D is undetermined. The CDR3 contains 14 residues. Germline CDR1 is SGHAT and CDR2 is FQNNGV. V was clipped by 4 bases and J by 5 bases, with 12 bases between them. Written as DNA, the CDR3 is TGTGCCAGCAGCTCCAAACCCCGCGAAAACATTCAGTACTTC. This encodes CASSSKPRENIQYF.

This chain's CDR3 is CASTGGQGLEQYF. The CDR3 DNA sequence: TGCGCCAGCACCGGGGGACAGGGCCTCGAGCAGTACTTC. The J gene is TRBJ2-7, the V gene TRBV5-1; 9 bases match TRBD1. The V and J ends lost 6 bases and 6 bases, in that order; junction bases with no gene match: 7. Germline V gene data show CDR1 as SGHRS and CDR2 as YFSETQ. The CDR3 runs to 13 residues.

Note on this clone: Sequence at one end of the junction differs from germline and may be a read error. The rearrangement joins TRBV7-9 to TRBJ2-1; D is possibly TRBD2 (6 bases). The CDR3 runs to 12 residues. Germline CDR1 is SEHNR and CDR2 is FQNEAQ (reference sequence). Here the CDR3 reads CSSSWGVNEQFF. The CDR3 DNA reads TGTTCCAGCAGCTGGGGGGTGAATGAGCAGTTCTTC.

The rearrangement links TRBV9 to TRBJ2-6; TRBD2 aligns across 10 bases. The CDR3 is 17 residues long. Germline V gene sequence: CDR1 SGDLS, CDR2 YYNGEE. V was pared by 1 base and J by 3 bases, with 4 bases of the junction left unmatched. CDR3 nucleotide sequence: TGTGCCAGCAGCGTACTAGCGGGAGCAGTTGGGGCCAACGTCCTGACTTTC. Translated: CASSVLAGAVGANVLTF.

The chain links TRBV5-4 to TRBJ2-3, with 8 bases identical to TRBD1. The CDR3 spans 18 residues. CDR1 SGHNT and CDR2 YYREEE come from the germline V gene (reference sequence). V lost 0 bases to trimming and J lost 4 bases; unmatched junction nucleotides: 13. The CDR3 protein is CASSLDGYSRTGSDTQYF. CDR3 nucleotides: TGTGCCAGCAGCTTGGATGGGTATTCAAGGACAGGGTCAGATACGCAGTATTTT.

In nucleotides, the CDR3 is TGTGCCAGCAGCTCACTTTCCGGACGGGACTCCTACGAGCAGTACTTC. It yields the protein CASSSLSGRDSYEQYF. This chain links TRBV7-9 with TRBJ2-7, with D perhaps TRBD2 (5 bases). This CDR3 region has 16 residues. CDR1 and CDR2 (germline): SEHNR, FQNEAQ (reference sequence). The germline V and J ends were trimmed by 4 bases and 0 bases, with 16 bases remaining between them.

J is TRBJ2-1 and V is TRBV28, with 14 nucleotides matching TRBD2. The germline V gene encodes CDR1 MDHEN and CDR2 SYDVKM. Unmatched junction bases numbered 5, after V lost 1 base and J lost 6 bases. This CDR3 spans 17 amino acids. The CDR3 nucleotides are TGTGCCAGCAGTTTATCCCTCGGACTAGCGGGAGGCAATGAGCAGTTCTTC. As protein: CASSLSLGLAGGNEQFF. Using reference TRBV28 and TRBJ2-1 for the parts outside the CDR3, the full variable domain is DVKVTQSSRYLVKRTGEKVFLECVQDMDHENMFWYRQDPGLGLRLIYFSYDVKMKEKGDIPEGYSVSREKKERFSLILESASTNQTSMYLCASSLSLGLAGGNEQFFGPGTRLTVL.

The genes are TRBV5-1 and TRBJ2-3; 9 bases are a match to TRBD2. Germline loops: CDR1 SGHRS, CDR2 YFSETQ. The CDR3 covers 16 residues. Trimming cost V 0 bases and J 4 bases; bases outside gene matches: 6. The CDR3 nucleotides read TGCGCCAGCAGCTTGGGGATAGCGGGAGCCGCAGATACGCAGTATTTT. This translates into CASSLGIAGAADTQYF.

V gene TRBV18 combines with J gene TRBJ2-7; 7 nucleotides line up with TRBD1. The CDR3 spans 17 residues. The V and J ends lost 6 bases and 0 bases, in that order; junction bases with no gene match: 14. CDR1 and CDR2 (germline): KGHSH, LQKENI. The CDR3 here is CASSVDAAGGFSYEQYF. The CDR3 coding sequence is TGTGCCAGCTCCGTAGATGCGGCAGGGGGTTTCTCCTACGAGCAGTACTTC.

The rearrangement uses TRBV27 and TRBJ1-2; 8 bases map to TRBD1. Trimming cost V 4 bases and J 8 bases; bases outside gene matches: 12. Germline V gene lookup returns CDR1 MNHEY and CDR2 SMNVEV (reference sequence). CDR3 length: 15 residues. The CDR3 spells CASSSPLRGQAGYTF. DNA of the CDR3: TGTGCCAGCAGTTCCCCCCTCAGGGGGCAGGCGGGCTACACCTTC.

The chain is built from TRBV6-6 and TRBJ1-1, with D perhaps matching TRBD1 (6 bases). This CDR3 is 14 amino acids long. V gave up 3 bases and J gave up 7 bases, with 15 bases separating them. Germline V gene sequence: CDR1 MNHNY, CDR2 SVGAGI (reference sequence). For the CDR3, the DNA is TGTGCCAGCAGTTATAGGGGGACCCGCGATGAAGCTTTCTTT. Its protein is CASSYRGTRDEAFF.

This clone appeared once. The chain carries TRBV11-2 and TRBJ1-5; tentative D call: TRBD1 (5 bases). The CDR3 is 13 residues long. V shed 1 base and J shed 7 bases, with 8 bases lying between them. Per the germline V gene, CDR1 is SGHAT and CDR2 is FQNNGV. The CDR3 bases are TGTGCCAGCAGCTTAGGGGACTTGCAGCCCCAGCATTTT. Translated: CASSLGDLQPQHF.

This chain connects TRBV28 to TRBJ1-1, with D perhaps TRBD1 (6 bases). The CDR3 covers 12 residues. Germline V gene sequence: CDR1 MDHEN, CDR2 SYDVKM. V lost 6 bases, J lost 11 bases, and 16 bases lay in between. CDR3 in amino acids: CASSLQGPRAFF. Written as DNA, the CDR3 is TGTGCCAGCAGCCTACAGGGTCCGCGGGCTTTCTTT.

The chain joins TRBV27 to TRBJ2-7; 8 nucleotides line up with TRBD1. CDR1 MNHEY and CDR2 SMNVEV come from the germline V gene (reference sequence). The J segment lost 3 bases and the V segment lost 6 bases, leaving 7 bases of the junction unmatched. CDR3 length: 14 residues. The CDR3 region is CASRIDRGFYEQYF. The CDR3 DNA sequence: TGTGCCAGCAGGATAGACAGGGGATTCTACGAGCAGTACTTC.

The CDR3 loop is CASSYRDRDRTDTQYF. CDR3 DNA sequence: TGTGCCAGCAGTTACCGGGACAGGGACCGCACAGATACGCAGTATTTT. The chain recombines TRBV6-6 with TRBJ2-3, with 9 bases aligning to TRBD1. V shed 2 bases and J 1 base; nucleotides not matched to a gene: 4. The CDR3 has 16 residues. Germline CDR1 and CDR2: MNHNY and SVGAGI (reference sequence).

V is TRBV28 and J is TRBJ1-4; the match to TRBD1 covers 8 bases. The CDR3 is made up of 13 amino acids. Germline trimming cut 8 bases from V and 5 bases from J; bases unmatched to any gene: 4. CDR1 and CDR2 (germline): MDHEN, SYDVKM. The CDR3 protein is CASSGTGNEKLFF. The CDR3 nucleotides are TGTGCCAGCTCCGGGACAGGAAATGAAAAACTGTTTTTT.

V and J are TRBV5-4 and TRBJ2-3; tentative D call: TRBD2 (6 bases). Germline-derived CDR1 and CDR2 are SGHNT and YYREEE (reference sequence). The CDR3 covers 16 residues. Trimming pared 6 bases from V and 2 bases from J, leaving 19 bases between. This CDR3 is CASNYGPGGNTDTQYF. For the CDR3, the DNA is TGTGCCAGCAACTATGGGCCTGGAGGGAACACAGATACGCAGTATTTT.

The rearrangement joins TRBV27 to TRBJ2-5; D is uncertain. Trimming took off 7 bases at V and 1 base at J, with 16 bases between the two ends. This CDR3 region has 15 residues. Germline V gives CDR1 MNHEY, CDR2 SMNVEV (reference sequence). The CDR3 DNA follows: TGTGCCAGCAAACTCCCGGAGTTACTCCAAGAGACCCAGTACTTC. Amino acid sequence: CASKLPELLQETQYF.

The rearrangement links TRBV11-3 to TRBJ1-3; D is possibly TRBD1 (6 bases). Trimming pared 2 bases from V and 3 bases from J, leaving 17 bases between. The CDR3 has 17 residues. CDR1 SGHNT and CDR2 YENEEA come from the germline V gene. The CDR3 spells CASSLRPGELNGNTIYF. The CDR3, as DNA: TGTGCCAGCAGCTTAAGGCCAGGGGAATTGAATGGAAACACCATATATTTT. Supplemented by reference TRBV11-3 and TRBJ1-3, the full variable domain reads EAGVVQSPRYKIIEKKQPVAFWCNPISGHNTLYWYLQNLGQGPELLIRYENEEAVDDSQLPKDRFSAERLKGVDSTLKIQPAELGDSAVYLCASSLRPGELNGNTIYFGEGSWLTVV.

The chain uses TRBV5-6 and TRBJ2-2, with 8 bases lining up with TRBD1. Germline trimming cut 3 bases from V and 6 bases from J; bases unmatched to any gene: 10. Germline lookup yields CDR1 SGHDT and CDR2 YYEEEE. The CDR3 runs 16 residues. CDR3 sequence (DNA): TGTGCCAGCAGCTATCTTGCAGGGGGCGCGGCCGGGGAGCTGTTTTTT. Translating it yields CASSYLAGGAAGELFF.

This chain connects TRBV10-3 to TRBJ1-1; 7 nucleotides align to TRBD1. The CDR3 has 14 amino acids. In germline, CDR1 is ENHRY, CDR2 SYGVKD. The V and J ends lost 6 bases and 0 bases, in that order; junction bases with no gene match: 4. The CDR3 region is CAISRDSLNTEAFF. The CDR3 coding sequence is TGTGCCATCAGCCGGGACAGCCTGAACACTGAAGCTTTCTTT.

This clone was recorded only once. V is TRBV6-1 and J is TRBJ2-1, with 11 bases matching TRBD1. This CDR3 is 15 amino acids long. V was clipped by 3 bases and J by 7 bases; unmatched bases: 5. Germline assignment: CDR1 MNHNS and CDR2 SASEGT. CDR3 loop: CASSDGTGGGNEQFF. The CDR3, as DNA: TGTGCCAGCAGTGACGGGACAGGGGGTGGGAATGAGCAGTTCTTC.

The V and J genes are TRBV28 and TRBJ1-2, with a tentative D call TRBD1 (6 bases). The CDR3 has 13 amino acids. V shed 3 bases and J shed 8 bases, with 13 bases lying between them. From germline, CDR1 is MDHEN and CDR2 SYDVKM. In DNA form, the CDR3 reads TGTGCCAGCAGTTTTCCGACAGGCCGAGGCTACACCTTC. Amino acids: CASSFPTGRGYTF.

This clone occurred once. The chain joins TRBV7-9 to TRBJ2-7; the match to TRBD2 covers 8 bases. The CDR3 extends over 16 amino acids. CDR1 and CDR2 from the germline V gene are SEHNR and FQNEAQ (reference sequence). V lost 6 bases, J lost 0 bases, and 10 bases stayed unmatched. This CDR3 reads CASRQTLAEVSYEQYF. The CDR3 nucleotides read TGTGCCAGCAGACAGACACTAGCGGAGGTCTCCTACGAGCAGTACTTC.

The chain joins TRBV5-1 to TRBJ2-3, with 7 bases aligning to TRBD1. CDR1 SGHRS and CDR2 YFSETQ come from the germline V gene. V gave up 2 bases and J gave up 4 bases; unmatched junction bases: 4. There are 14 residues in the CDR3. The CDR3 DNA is TGCGCCAGCAGCTTACAGGGGTGGGCAGATACGCAGTATTTT. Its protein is CASSLQGWADTQYF.

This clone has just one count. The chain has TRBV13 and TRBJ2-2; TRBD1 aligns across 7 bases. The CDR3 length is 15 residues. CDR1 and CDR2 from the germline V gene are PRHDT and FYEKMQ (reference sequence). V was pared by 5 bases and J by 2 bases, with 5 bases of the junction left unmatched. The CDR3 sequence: CASSTRDRNTGELFF. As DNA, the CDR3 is TGTGCCAGCAGCACCCGGGACAGAAACACCGGGGAGCTGTTTTTT.

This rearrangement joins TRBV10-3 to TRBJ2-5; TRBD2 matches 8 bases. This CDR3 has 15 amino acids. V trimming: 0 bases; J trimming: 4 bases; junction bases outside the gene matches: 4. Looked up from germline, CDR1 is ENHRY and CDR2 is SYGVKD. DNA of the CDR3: TGTGCCATCAGTGAGTCAGCGGGAGAGTTAGAGACCCAGTACTTC. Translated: CAISESAGELETQYF.